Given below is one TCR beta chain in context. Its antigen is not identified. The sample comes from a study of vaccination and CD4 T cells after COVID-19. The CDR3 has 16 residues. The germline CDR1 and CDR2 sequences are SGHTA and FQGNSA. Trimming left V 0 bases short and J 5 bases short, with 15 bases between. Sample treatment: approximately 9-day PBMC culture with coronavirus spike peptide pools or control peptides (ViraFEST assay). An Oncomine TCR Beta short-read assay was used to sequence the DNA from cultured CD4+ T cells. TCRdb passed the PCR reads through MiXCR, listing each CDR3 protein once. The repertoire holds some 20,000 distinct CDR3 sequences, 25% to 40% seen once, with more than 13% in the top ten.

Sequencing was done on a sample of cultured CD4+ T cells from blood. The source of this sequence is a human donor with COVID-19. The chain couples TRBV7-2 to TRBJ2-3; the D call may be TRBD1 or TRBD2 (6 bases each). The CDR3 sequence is CASSLAVGGGRDTQYF. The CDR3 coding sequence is TGTGCCAGCAGCTTAGCCGTTGGTGGGGGGCGAGATACGCAGTATTTT.